This TCR beta chain originates from a study of shared clonotypes between healthy human individuals. The repertoire was sequenced with immunoSEQ multiplex PCR; TCRdb's copy has only in-frame clones and lacks some. The data show about 1 million clones, more than 60% seen once. Every contributor of samples was a Caucasian grown-up residing in Nashville, Tennessee. V dropped 2 bases and J dropped 2 bases, with 13 bases sitting between them. CDR3 length equals 15 residues. Per germline, CDR1 GTSNPN and CDR2 SVGIG (reference sequence). The rearrangement uses TRBV30 and TRBJ1-3; TRBD1 is a possible D gene (5 bases). This sequence originates from a man between 18 and 29 years old in good health. The sample taken for sequencing was memory CD4+ T cells sorted from blood. Subset meaning: CD45RA-negative fraction. The CDR3 DNA sequence: TGTGCCTGGAGTCCACGGTGGGGGGCTGGAAACACCATATATTTT. Translated: CAWSPRWGAGNTIYF.